These 18 T cell receptor beta chains originate from one sample sequenced in a study of cytomegalovirus exposure and HLA in healthy donors. Primers: 60 Vbeta forward and 13 Jbeta reverse. Profiling relied on immunoSEQ multiplex PCR, and the TCRdb table lists in-frame clones only, not all of them. The sample holds some 250,000 clones, 81% seen once. Sequenced sample: PBMCs. The receptors come from a woman aged 55-69 years in good health and CMV-seropositive.

Worth noting for this clone: The junction and the germline gene differ at one end; a read error may be behind it. The rearrangement uses TRBV2 and TRBJ1-1, with D unresolved. Germline CDR1 reads SNHLY; CDR2 reads FYNNEI. The CDR3 spans 14 residues. In nucleotides, the CDR3 is TGTGCCAGCAGCGAAGGGCGGGGTAAGACTGAAGCTTTCTTT. It codes for CASSEGRGKTEAFF.

V and J are TRBV6-5 and TRBJ2-2; TRBD1 matches 9 bases. Germline V lookup: CDR1 MNHEY, CDR2 SVGAGI. Trimming cost V 5 bases and J 6 bases; bases outside gene matches: 7. The CDR3 is 15 amino acids. CDR3 amino acids: CASSGFGQGSGELFF. CDR3 nucleotide sequence: TGTGCCAGCAGTGGGTTCGGACAGGGGTCCGGGGAGCTGTTTTTT.

This chain uses TRBV11-3 with TRBJ1-3; D gene ambiguous. Trimming removed 4 bases from V and 0 bases from J, with 7 bases in between. This CDR3 has 14 residues. CDR1 is SGHNT, CDR2 YENEEA, per germline. The CDR3 bases are TGTGCCAGCAGCTCAGGCTACTCTGGAAACACCATATATTTT. Its protein is CASSSGYSGNTIYF.

V and J are TRBV19 and TRBJ2-5; 9 bases align to TRBD2. Unmatched junction bases numbered 4, after V lost 4 bases and J lost 1 base. This CDR3 is built from 15 residues. Germline V CDR1 and CDR2: LNHDA, SQIVND (reference sequence). Here the CDR3 DNA reads TGTGCCAGTAGTACCATAGCGGGAGTCCAAGAGACCCAGTACTTC. Amino acid sequence: CASSTIAGVQETQYF.

Here the CDR3 DNA reads TGTGCCATACCCAGGGGCCCCTCTGGAAACACCATATATTTT. This codes for CAIPRGPSGNTIYF. The chain combines TRBV11-2 with TRBJ1-3; D might be TRBD1 (6 bases). Per the germline V gene, CDR1 is SGHAT and CDR2 is FQNNGV. The CDR3 covers 14 residues. The V and J ends lost 10 bases and 0 bases respectively, with 13 bases between them.

This chain connects TRBV5-8 to TRBJ2-7, with D possibly TRBD1 on 6 matching bases. Germline values: CDR1 SGHTS, CDR2 YDEGEE. Between the trimmed V and J ends, which lost 5 bases and 4 bases, there was a span of 16 bases. This CDR3 region has 14 residues. The CDR3 loop is CASRVRGRGYEQYF. In DNA, the CDR3 is TGTGCCAGCAGGGTGAGGGGGAGAGGGTACGAGCAGTACTTC.

V gene TRBV5-1 combines with J gene TRBJ1-2; possible D gene TRBD1, 5 bases. V lost 1 base and J lost 3, with 13 bases in between. Germline V gene sequence: CDR1 SGHRS, CDR2 YFSETQ. The CDR3 loop spans 15 amino acids. For the CDR3, the DNA is TGCGCCAGCAGCTTGTTTCCAGGGCTGGACTATGGCTACACCTTC. It is translated as CASSLFPGLDYGYTF.

The gene calls are TRBV12-5 and TRBJ2-1, with 12 bases lining up with TRBD2. V lost 3 bases to trimming and J lost 3 bases; unmatched junction nucleotides: 3. The V gene's germline CDR1 is LGHNT and CDR2 FRNRAP. The CDR3 contains 16 residues. In DNA, the CDR3 is TGTGCTAGTGGTTTAACTAGCGGGGGGAGCTACAATGAGCAGTTCTTC. The encoded protein is CASGLTSGGSYNEQFF.

V and J are TRBV5-1 and TRBJ2-5, with D perhaps matching TRBD2 (6 bases). Germline V gene sequence: CDR1 SGHRS, CDR2 YFSETQ. The V gene lost 4 bases and the J gene lost 7 bases, with 17 bases spanning the gap. The CDR3 consists of 14 residues. CDR3 amino acids: CASSPGTLGGTQYF. CDR3 nucleotides: TGCGCCAGCAGCCCCGGGACTTTGGGGGGGACCCAGTACTTC.

A few counts support this clone. The chain combines TRBV7-2 with TRBJ2-7; a possible D gene is TRBD2 (7 bases). The CDR3 is made up of 15 amino acids. Trimming removed 4 bases from V and 2 bases from J, with 15 bases in between. From germline, CDR1 is SGHTA and CDR2 FQGNSA. Written as DNA, the CDR3 is TGTGCCAGCAGCTCTAGAGGAGGGGGGGCCTACGAGCAGTACTTC. Translation gives CASSSRGGGAYEQYF.

This chain links TRBV18 with TRBJ2-7; 10 bases are shared with TRBD2. Germline V lookup: CDR1 KGHSH, CDR2 LQKENI. With V trimmed by 3 bases and J by 3 bases, 5 bases remained unmatched. The CDR3 spans 15 residues. This chain's CDR3 is CASSPPSGSSYEQYF. For the CDR3, the DNA is TGTGCCAGCTCACCCCCTAGCGGGAGTAGCTACGAGCAGTACTTC. The full variable domain, its missing parts supplied by reference TRBV18 and TRBJ2-7, is NAGVMQNPRHLVRRRGQEARLRCSPMKGHSHVYWYRQLPEEGLKFMVYLQKENIIDESGMPKERFSAEFPKEGPSILRIQQVVRGDSAAYFCASSPPSGSSYEQYFGPGTRLTVT.

The chain joins TRBV7-8 to TRBJ2-3, with no clear D. V shed 4 bases and J shed 2 bases, with 7 bases lying between them. Germline V gene lookup returns CDR1 SGHVS and CDR2 FQNEAQ. This CDR3 region has 13 residues. The CDR3 DNA is TGTGCCAGCAGCTCACAACACACAGATACGCAGTATTTT. It translates to CASSSQHTDTQYF. Looking up the rest from reference TRBV7-8 and TRBJ2-3 gives the full variable domain: GAGVSQSPRYKVAKRGQDVALRCDPISGHVSLFWYQQALGQGPEFLTYFQNEAQLDKSGLPSDRFFAERPEGSVSTLKIQRTQQEDSAVYLCASSSQHTDTQYFGPGTRLTVL.

J is TRBJ2-5 and V is TRBV9; no definite D call. Deletions cut 1 base from V and 5 bases from J, with 9 bases between. The CDR3 loop spans 13 amino acids. CDR1 and CDR2 (germline): SGDLS, YYNGEE. CDR3 loop: CASSVWPSETQYF. In nucleotides, the CDR3 is TGTGCCAGCAGCGTATGGCCCTCGGAGACCCAGTACTTC.

A single count supports this clone. The chain uses TRBV7-9 and TRBJ2-5; D gene uncertain. Trimming left V 4 bases short and J 0 bases short, with 6 bases between. Germline CDR1 and CDR2: SEHNR and FQNEAQ (reference sequence). The CDR3 spans 13 residues. In nucleotides, the CDR3 is TGTGCCAGCAGCTCCGGGTACCAAGAGACCCAGTACTTC. Translation gives CASSSGYQETQYF.

The genes are TRBV27 and TRBJ2-3; 8 nucleotides align to TRBD2. With 6 bases clipped from V and 2 bases from J, the junction kept 10 bases outside the gene matches. Germline CDR1 and CDR2: MNHEY and SMNVEV (reference sequence). The CDR3 loop spans 16 amino acids. The CDR3 coding sequence is TGTGCCAGCAGCCCCCGAGTAGCGGGGCCCACAGATACGCAGTATTTT. This gives the protein CASSPRVAGPTDTQYF.

The chain has TRBV10-2 and TRBJ2-1, with D hard to call. The V end lost 10 bases, the J end lost 8 bases, and 15 bases lay between the germline ends. CDR3 size: 12 residues. Germline CDR1 reads WSHSY; CDR2 reads SAAADI. CDR3 sequence: CAIQSERDEQFF. The CDR3, as DNA: TGCGCCATCCAGTCTGAGCGCGATGAGCAGTTCTTC.

The J gene is TRBJ1-2, the V gene TRBV5-1, with D uncertain. Germline V gene data show CDR1 as SGHRS and CDR2 as YFSETQ. V was trimmed by 4 bases and J by 3 bases, leaving 10 bases between them. The CDR3 covers 13 residues. CDR3 sequence (DNA): TGCGCCAGCAGCCAACGACGGGACTATGGCTACACCTTC. It is translated as CASSQRRDYGYTF.

This rearrangement joins TRBV7-2 to TRBJ2-5; D unclear. Germline V gene lookup returns CDR1 SGHTA and CDR2 FQGNSA. This CDR3 has 14 residues. Trimming removed 7 bases from V and 5 bases from J, with 17 bases in between. CDR3 DNA sequence: TGTGCCAGCACCCCCCGCGAGGCGAGGGAGACCCAGTACTTC. Translation: CASTPREARETQYF.